Listed below are T cell receptor beta chains from one sample, sequenced in a study of Graves' ophthalmopathy and Graves' hyperthyroidism. MiXCR, applied by TCRdb to the multiplex PCR reads, yields one record per CDR3 protein. The sample contains over a million distinct CDR3 sequences, about 40% of which appear only once. The sequenced material came from peripheral blood or thyroid tissue (not recorded which). Every receptor here comes from an adult man with Graves' hyperthyroidism. Each CDR3 is given with its conserved first and last residue. D genes are given only for firm matches. Clone size is not always given. Where it is, it says once, few, many or a class for expanded clones.

j_call d_call v_call clone_size cdr3_aa cdr3_nt
TRBJ2-7 NA TRBV7-2 NA CASSSKLNEQYF TGTGCCAGCAGCTCCAAGTTGAACGAGCAGTACTTC
TRBJ2-5 NA TRBV10-3 many CAISSKETQYF TGTGCCATCAGCAGCAAAGAGACCCAGTACTTC
TRBJ1-4 NA TRBV20-1 few CSAARGRGAFEKLFF TGCAGTGCCGCAAGGGGACGGGGGGCGTTTGAAAAACTGTTTTTT
TRBJ2-7 NA TRBV5-1 few CASSLAQWGSSYEQYF TGCGCCAGCAGCTTGGCCCAGTGGGGGAGCTCCTACGAGCAGTACTTC
TRBJ1-5 NA TRBV2 many CASNRGGQLRQPQHF TGTGCCAGCAATCGTGGCGGGCAGCTACGACAGCCCCAGCATTTT
TRBJ1-5 NA TRBV12-3/TRBV12-4 many CASSHRGYNQPQHF TGTGCCAGCAGTCACCGGGGTTACAATCAGCCCCAGCATTTT
TRBJ2-1 TRBD2 TRBV7-2 once CASSSLAGGGKEQFF TGTGCCAGCAGCTCTTTAGCGGGAGGGGGGAAGGAGCAGTTCTTC
TRBJ2-2 NA TRBV7-9 few CASSLVLARANTGELFF TGTGCCAGCAGCTTAGTTTTGGCCAGGGCGAACACCGGGGAGCTGTTTTTT
TRBJ2-5 NA TRBV7-9 NA CASSWRPETQYF TGTGCCAGCAGCTGGAGGCCAGAGACCCAGTACTTC
TRBJ2-2 NA TRBV7-9 NA CASSLFFEELFF TGTGCCAGCAGCTTATTTTTCGAGGAGCTGTTTTTT
TRBJ1-2 NA TRBV7-2 many CASSQWGREITNYGYTF TGTGCCAGCAGCCAGTGGGGTAGAGAAATCACTAACTATGGCTACACCTTC
TRBJ2-7 NA TRBV5-8 NA CASSSGRSGLIDEQYF TGTGCCAGCAGCTCGGGGAGAAGTGGTTTGATCGACGAGCAGTACTTC
TRBJ2-7 TRBD1 TRBV7-8 many CASSTGTGGWEQYF TGTGCCAGCAGCACCGGGACAGGGGGTTGGGAGCAGTACTTC
TRBJ2-7 NA TRBV29-1 NA CSVGLVNSYEQYF TGCAGCGTTGGGTTGGTCAACTCCTACGAGCAGTACTTC
TRBJ1-2 TRBD1 TRBV29-1 NA CSVIPGQGLDGYTF TGCAGCGTTATACCGGGACAGGGGTTAGATGGCTACACCTTC
TRBJ1-2 TRBD1 TRBV6-5 few CASSYPTGGGYTF TGTGCCAGCAGTTACCCCACAGGGGGTGGCTACACCTTC
TRBJ2-7 TRBD2 TRBV5-1 NA CASSVGLAGVGAYEQYF TGCGCCAGCAGCGTGGGACTAGCGGGAGTTGGAGCCTACGAGCAGTACTTC
TRBJ2-5 NA TRBV12-3/TRBV12-4 NA CASSLGGGLAEETQYF TGTGCCAGCAGTTTAGGTGGAGGGCTAGCCGAGGAGACCCAGTACTTC
TRBJ2-5 NA TRBV7-9 once CASSSFRDGETQYF TGTGCCAGCAGCTCTTTCCGGGATGGGGAGACCCAGTACTTC
TRBJ1-2 NA TRBV5-5 few CASSLSTGAGYTF TGTGCCAGCAGCTTGTCTACCGGGGCTGGCTACACCTTC
TRBJ2-3 NA TRBV9 NA CASSVVASDTQYF TGTGCCAGCAGCGTAGTCGCCTCAGATACGCAGTATTTT
TRBJ1-1 NA TRBV7-9 many CASRPSLPGSRPYLEAFF TGTGCCAGCAGGCCGTCGCTCCCCGGGTCTCGACCGTACCTTGAAGCTTTCTTT
TRBJ2-7 TRBD1 TRBV29-1 many CSVGLTGASEQYF TGCAGCGTTGGGTTGACAGGGGCTTCCGAGCAGTACTTC
TRBJ2-5 TRBD2 TRBV6-5 NA CASSYGSGGHQETQYF TGTGCCAGCAGTTATGGTAGCGGGGGTCACCAAGAGACCCAGTACTTC
TRBJ2-1 NA TRBV10-3 NA CAISEHREYNEQFF TGTGCCATCAGTGAGCACAGGGAATACAATGAGCAGTTCTTC
TRBJ1-5 NA TRBV15 many CATSRDLGGGQPQHF TGTGCCACCAGCAGAGATTTGGGCGGAGGTCAGCCCCAGCATTTT
TRBJ1-1 NA TRBV19 few CASSIPRGGSTEAFF TGTGCCAGTAGTATACCCCGAGGGGGGAGCACTGAAGCTTTCTTT
TRBJ1-2 TRBD1 TRBV9 NA CASSRPTGHYGYTF TGTGCCAGCAGTCGACCGACAGGGCACTATGGCTACACCTTC
TRBJ2-7 TRBD1 TRBV19 many CASSPDRARGEQYF TGTGCCAGTAGTCCGGACAGGGCCCGAGGCGAGCAGTACTTC
TRBJ1-1 NA TRBV10-2 many CASIDSLKEAFF TGCGCCAGCATTGACAGCCTTAAAGAAGCTTTCTTT